This T cell receptor beta chain was captured by sequencing in a study of T and B cells in COVID-19 patients. BIOMED2 TRB-A/B primer pools were used in multiplex TRB PCR. One entry per CDR3 protein results from TCRdb running MiXCR on the multiplex PCR reads. This table holds over 6,000 distinct CDR3 sequences, 33% found once. The V end lost 0 bases, the J end lost 10 bases, and 9 bases lay between the germline ends. The CDR3 sequence is 13 residues long. Germline-derived CDR1 and CDR2 are SGHAT and FQNNGV. TRB was amplified from around 250-500 ng of blood genomic DNA. Sequenced sample: blood. The V call is TRBV11-2, the J call TRBJ1-4, with D unclear. The receptor comes from a human donor with active COVID-19. The CDR3 DNA sequence: TGTGCCAGCAGCTTAGATCGAGTAGGAAAACTGTTTTTT. Its protein is CASSLDRVGKLFF. The whole variable domain, remainder taken from reference TRBV11-2 and TRBJ1-4, is EAGVAQSPRYKIIEKRQSVAFWCNPISGHATLYWYQQILGQGPKLLIQFQNNGVVDDSQLPKDRFSAERLKGVDSTLKIQPAKLEDSAVYLCASSLDRVGKLFFGSGTQLSVL.